The clone carrying this T cell receptor beta chain occurred many times. The antigen is undetermined. This sample was included in a study of identical twins. Study results and caveats: In drawing conclusions, the study used cross-sectional statistical analysis and did not follow the same donors.

cDNA molecules carried unique molecular identifiers, and template switching added a universal primer site. TCRdb called the 5' RACE reads again in MiXCR, with one record for every CDR3 protein. The table includes 400,000 to 550,000 distinct CDR3 sequences, over 11% detected once. Germline V gene lookup returns CDR1 SNHLY and CDR2 FYNNEI. The CDR3 runs to 16 residues. V dropped 2 bases and J dropped 3 bases, with 14 bases sitting between them. Another study also made use of these data, one on yellow fever vaccine responses in identical twins.

The V gene is TRBV2, the J gene TRBJ2-1; no clear D gene. The sequencing input was CD4+ T cells sorted from blood. The sequence was obtained from a young woman in good health. The CDR3 protein is CASSEMVGIGYNEQFF. CDR3 coding DNA: TGTGCCAGCAGTGAAATGGTAGGGATTGGCTACAATGAGCAGTTCTTC.